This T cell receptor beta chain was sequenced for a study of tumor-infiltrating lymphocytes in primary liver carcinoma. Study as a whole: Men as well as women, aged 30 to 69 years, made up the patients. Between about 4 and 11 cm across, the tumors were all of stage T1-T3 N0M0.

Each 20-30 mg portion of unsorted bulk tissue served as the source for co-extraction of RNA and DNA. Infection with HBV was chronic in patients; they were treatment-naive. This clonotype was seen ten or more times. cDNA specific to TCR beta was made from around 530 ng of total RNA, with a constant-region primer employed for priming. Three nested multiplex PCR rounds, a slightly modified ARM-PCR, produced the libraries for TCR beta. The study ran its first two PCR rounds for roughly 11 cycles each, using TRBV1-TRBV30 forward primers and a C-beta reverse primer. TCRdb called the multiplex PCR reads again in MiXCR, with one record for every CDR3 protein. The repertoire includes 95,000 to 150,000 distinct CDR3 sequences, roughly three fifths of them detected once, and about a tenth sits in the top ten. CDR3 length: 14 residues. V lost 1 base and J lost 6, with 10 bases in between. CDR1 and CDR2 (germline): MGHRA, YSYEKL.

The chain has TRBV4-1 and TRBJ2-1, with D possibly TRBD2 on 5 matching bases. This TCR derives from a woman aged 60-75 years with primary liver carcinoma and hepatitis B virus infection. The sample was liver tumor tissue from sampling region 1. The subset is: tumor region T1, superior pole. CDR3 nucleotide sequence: TGCGCCAGCAGCCAAGGGGGTAGCGTCAATGAGCAGTTCTTC. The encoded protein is CASSQGGSVNEQFF.